Listed here are 25 T cell receptor beta chains from one sample, sequenced in a study of T cell responses to AZD1222 COVID-19 vaccine. Clones were sequenced by immunoSEQ multiplex PCR, and TCRdb holds only the in-frame ones, with some missing. The sample comprises approximately 100,000 clones, 70% to 90% of which are singletons, and roughly a sixth rests with the top ten. Here the sequenced sample was peripheral blood, taken on day 0 of AZD1222 vaccination. Receptors originate from an adult in good health.

The chain employs TRBV6-1 and TRBJ2-2, with 7 bases aligning to TRBD2. V trimming: 6 bases; J trimming: 2 bases; junction bases outside the gene matches: 12. CDR3 length: 17 amino acids. Per the germline V gene, CDR1 is MNHNS and CDR2 is SASEGT. In nucleotides, the CDR3 is TGTGCCAGCAGAGAAAAATCTAGCGGAACAAACACCGGGGAGCTGTTTTTT. Its protein product is CASREKSSGTNTGELFF.

The rearrangement uses TRBV9 and TRBJ2-1, with a weak D call TRBD1 (6 bases). Trimming cost V 0 bases and J 9 bases, with 13 bases left between them. The germline CDR1 and CDR2 sequences are SGDLS and YYNGEE. The CDR3 has 14 residues. The CDR3 coding sequence is TGTGCCAGCAGCGTAGCTGGGACACTAAGTGAGCAGTTCTTC. Translated: CASSVAGTLSEQFF.

Note on this clone: Other DNA sequences in the sample encode the same CDR3. V gene TRBV30 combines with J gene TRBJ1-3; D unresolved. V gave up 3 bases and J gave up 4 bases, with 4 bases separating them. CDR1 GTSNPN and CDR2 SVGIG come from the germline V gene (reference sequence). The CDR3 loop spans 11 amino acids. The CDR3 is CAWSGGNTIYF. CDR3 coding DNA: TGTGCCTGGAGCGGCGGAAACACCATATATTTT.

The J gene is TRBJ1-4, the V gene TRBV5-1, with D possibly TRBD1 on 6 matching bases. V was shortened by 1 base and J by 8 bases, with 21 bases between the two germline ends. Per the germline V gene, CDR1 is SGHRS and CDR2 is YFSETQ. This CDR3 spans 17 amino acids. In DNA form, the CDR3 reads TGCGCCAGCAGCTTGTCCCGGGACACCGGGTTAGGGGAAAAACTGTTTTTT. Translating it yields CASSLSRDTGLGEKLFF.

This chain uses TRBV19 with TRBJ1-6, with TRBD1 as a possible D gene (5 bases). Deletions cut 5 bases from V and 0 bases from J, with 14 bases between. The CDR3 is 17 residues long. Germline values: CDR1 LNHDA, CDR2 SQIVND (reference sequence). The CDR3 region is CASSAGLPSSYNSPLHF. The CDR3 DNA reads as TGTGCCAGTAGTGCGGGACTCCCGAGCTCCTATAATTCACCCCTCCACTTT.

V and J are TRBV7-2 and TRBJ2-1, with unresolved D. The germline gives CDR1 SGHTA, CDR2 FQGNSA. The germline V and J ends were trimmed by 5 bases and 8 bases, with 10 bases remaining between them. There are 12 residues in the CDR3. The CDR3 loop is CASSPPDDEQFF. CDR3 DNA sequence: TGTGCCAGCAGCCCGCCCGACGATGAGCAGTTCTTC.

This chain joins TRBV7-2 and TRBJ2-1; D gene unclear. Deletions cut 4 bases from V and 0 bases from J, with 16 bases between. The CDR3 runs to 17 residues. Germline CDR1 reads SGHTA; CDR2 reads FQGNSA. Here the CDR3 DNA reads TGTGCCAGCAGCTCCCTGGCCGGCGGCTTCTCCTACAATGAGCAGTTCTTC. Translating it yields CASSSLAGGFSYNEQFF.

CDR3 sequence (DNA): TGCAGCGTTGAAAGCCGACAGGCGGGGGTGCAGTTCTTC. Its protein is CSVESRQAGVQFF. V gene TRBV29-1 combines with J gene TRBJ2-1; D perhaps matches TRBD2 (7 bases). Trimming took 2 bases from V and 12 from J, leaving 17 bases between them. This CDR3 has 13 residues. Germline CDR1 is SQVTM and CDR2 is ANQGSEA.

The chain carries TRBV6-2 or TRBV6-3 and TRBJ1-1; TRBD1 matches at 9 bases. This CDR3 has 18 amino acids. Per the germline V gene, CDR1 is MNHEY and CDR2 is SVGEGT. The V gene end was trimmed by 0 bases and the J gene end by 0 bases; junction bases not matched to a gene: 8. The DNA for the CDR3 is TGTGCCAGCAGTTACTCGAGAGGGACAGGGAAAATGAACACTGAAGCTTTCTTT. Protein product: CASSYSRGTGKMNTEAFF.

CDR3 sequence reads: CASLSPGLAANEQFF. CDR3 nucleotides: TGTGCCAGTTTATCTCCAGGACTAGCGGCTAATGAGCAGTTCTTC. This sequence joins TRBV19 and TRBJ2-1; 10 bases align to TRBD2. The V segment lost 8 bases and the J segment 7 bases; nucleotides outside the gene matches: 11. The CDR3 has 15 amino acids. Germline-derived CDR1 and CDR2 are LNHDA and SQIVND (reference sequence).

The CDR3 DNA reads TGTGCCAGCAGCTTAACAGGAGGGAGCAATCAGCCCCAGCATTTT. Translating gives CASSLTGGSNQPQHF. This chain links TRBV7-2 with TRBJ1-5, with TRBD1 as a possible D gene (5 bases). CDR3 length: 15 amino acids. Germline V gene data show CDR1 as SGHTA and CDR2 as FQGNSA. V was shortened by 2 bases and J by 1 base, with 9 bases between the two germline ends.

This chain uses TRBV5-1 with TRBJ1-4; TRBD1 is a possible D gene (6 bases). V was shortened by 5 bases and J by 4 bases, with 12 bases between the two germline ends. The CDR3 covers 14 residues. Germline CDR1 and CDR2: SGHRS and YFSETQ. The chain's CDR3 is CASRQTQGNEKLFF. The CDR3, as DNA: TGCGCCAGCAGGCAAACACAGGGTAATGAAAAACTGTTTTTT.

This clone was recorded once. The rearrangement joins TRBV20-1 to TRBJ1-1; no clear D. The CDR3 runs 12 residues. From germline, CDR1 is DFQATT and CDR2 SNEGSKA (reference sequence). The V end lost 6 bases, the J end lost 1 base, and 9 bases lay between the germline ends. The CDR3 sequence: CSASRSNTEAFF. The CDR3 DNA is TGCAGTGCAAGTAGGTCGAACACTGAAGCTTTCTTT.

This chain uses TRBV3-1 (or the pseudogene TRBV3-2) with TRBJ1-4; D is unclear. Germline loops: CDR1 LGHDT, CDR2 YNNKEL (reference sequence). The CDR3 has 14 residues. V lost 1 base to trimming and J lost 0 bases, with 3 bases between them. As DNA, the CDR3 is TGTGCCAGCAGCCAAGGTCCAACTAATGAAAAACTGTTTTTT. As protein: CASSQGPTNEKLFF.

CDR3 DNA sequence: TGTGCCAGCTCACAAGAAACAGGGGCTGAGCAGTTCTTC. Encoded protein: CASSQETGAEQFF. J is TRBJ2-1 and V is TRBV18; 7 bases fit TRBD1. The length of the CDR3 is 13 residues. Looked up from germline, CDR1 is KGHSH and CDR2 is LQKENI. The J segment lost 9 bases and the V segment lost 4 bases, leaving 6 bases of the junction unmatched.

This chain joins TRBV4-3 and TRBJ2-7, with D possibly matching TRBD2 (5 bases). Germline values: CDR1 LGHNA, CDR2 YSLEER. Trimming left V 1 base short and J 5 bases short, with 24 bases between. The CDR3 has 18 amino acids. The CDR3 is CASSQGLVRGPRADEQYF. CDR3 coding DNA: TGCGCCAGCAGCCAAGGCCTGGTACGAGGGCCTAGGGCGGACGAGCAGTACTTC.

The rearrangement links TRBV6-5 to TRBJ1-2; tentatively, D is TRBD1 (6 bases). V was clipped by 8 bases and J by 4 bases, with 11 bases between them. The germline V gene has CDR1 MNHEY and CDR2 SVGAGI. The CDR3 extends over 12 amino acids. CDR3 sequence: CASLGGCYGYTF. CDR3 DNA: TGTGCCAGCCTCGGGGGCTGCTATGGCTACACCTTC.

The V and J genes are TRBV25-1 and TRBJ1-1, with TRBD1 matching 9 bases. The CDR3 totals 15 residues. The junction had 4 bases not matched to a gene; V was cut back by 4 bases and J by 1 base. The V gene's germline CDR1 is MGHDK and CDR2 SYGVNS. The CDR3 sequence: CASSAWTGANTEAFF. CDR3 DNA sequence: TGTGCCAGCAGTGCCTGGACAGGGGCGAACACTGAAGCTTTCTTT.

The rearrangement joins TRBV27 to TRBJ2-2; 8 bases agree with TRBD1. The V and J ends lost 3 bases and 5 bases, in that order; junction bases with no gene match: 5. The length of the CDR3 is 15 residues. Germline V gene lookup returns CDR1 MNHEY and CDR2 SMNVEV (reference sequence). The CDR3 bases are TGTGCCAGCAGTTTTGCAGGGGGCGATACCGGGGAGCTGTTTTTT. Translating gives CASSFAGGDTGELFF.

V usage is TRBV27 and J usage is TRBJ2-2, with 8 positions matching TRBD1. Per germline, CDR1 MNHEY and CDR2 SMNVEV (reference sequence). CDR3 length equals 13 residues. With 7 bases clipped from V and 5 bases from J, the junction kept 3 bases outside the gene matches. The CDR3 reads CASTRGPTGELFF. The CDR3, as DNA: TGTGCCAGCACCAGGGGGCCGACCGGGGAGCTGTTTTTT.

The rearrangement joins TRBV12-3 or TRBV12-4 to TRBJ2-7, with 7 bases lining up with TRBD1. The CDR3 loop spans 13 amino acids. With 5 bases clipped from V and 5 bases from J, the junction kept 6 bases outside the gene matches. CDR3 in DNA: TGTGCCAGCAGTACCAGGGGGTCCCACGAGCAGTACGTC. Its protein is CASSTRGSHEQYV.

The chain is built from TRBV7-3 and TRBJ1-1, with D unclear. This CDR3 spans 13 amino acids. The V gene's germline CDR1 is SGHTA and CDR2 FQGTGA. The V end was cut by 2 bases, the J end by 8 bases, with 12 bases between. CDR3 in DNA: TGTGCCAGCAGCTTAGGTCCAGCGGAAGAAGCTTTCTTT. Translation gives CASSLGPAEEAFF.

The chain has TRBV3-1 (or the pseudogene TRBV3-2) and TRBJ1-2; D not resolved. There are 12 residues in the CDR3. Trimming removed 0 bases at V and 5 bases at J, with 4 bases between. CDR1 is LGHDT and CDR2 is YNNKEL in the germline V gene (reference sequence). CDR3 sequence: CASSQDSYGYTF. The DNA of the CDR3 is TGTGCCAGCAGCCAAGACAGTTATGGCTACACCTTC.

The V and J genes are TRBV5-4 and TRBJ1-2; D is unclear. This CDR3 is built from 13 residues. V was shortened by 6 bases and J by 1 base, with 10 bases between the two germline ends. Germline lookup yields CDR1 SGHNT and CDR2 YYREEE (reference sequence). CDR3 coding DNA: TGTGCCAGCACCGTGGGTAATAACTATGGCTACACCTTC. Protein product: CASTVGNNYGYTF. The variable domain in full, completed from reference TRBV5-4 and TRBJ1-2, reads ETGVTQSPTHLIKTRGQQVTLRCSSQSGHNTVSWYQQALGQGPQFIFQYYREEENGRGNFPPRFSGLQFPNYSSELNVNALELDDSALYLCASTVGNNYGYTFGSGTRLTVV.

The rearrangement joins TRBV9 to TRBJ1-5; 9 bases match TRBD1. V lost 8 bases to trimming and J lost 6 bases; unmatched junction nucleotides: 3. The CDR3 has 12 residues. Germline-derived CDR1 and CDR2 are SGDLS and YYNGEE. This chain's CDR3 is CASWDRAQPQHF. The CDR3 coding sequence is TGTGCCAGTTGGGACAGGGCTCAGCCCCAGCATTTT. Full variable domain (rest looked up from reference TRBV9 and TRBJ1-5): DSGVTQTPKHLITATGQRVTLRCSPRSGDLSVYWYQQSLDQGLQFLIQYYNGEERAKGNILERFSAQQFPDLHSELNLSSLELGDSALYFCASWDRAQPQHFGDGTRLSIL.